Listed below are T cell receptor beta chains from one sample, sequenced in a study of T cells in Graves' hyperthyroidism and ophthalmopathy. Each CDR3 protein gets one entry after TCRdb re-called the multiplex PCR reads with MiXCR. The sample records 500,000 to 750,000 distinct CDR3 sequences, about 43% being singletons. The specimen sequenced was peripheral blood or thyroid tissue (not recorded which). The receptor set was obtained from a woman in her late teens or twenties with Graves' hyperthyroidism. CDR3s include the opening cysteine and the closing phenylalanine or tryptophan.

>TRBV2|TRBJ2-7
CASSEAVNRQYF
>TRBV18|TRBJ1-1
CASSPQPKGGLNTEAFF
>TRBV7-9|TRBJ1-1
CASSRDTGTALAYTEAFF
>TRBV20-1|TRBJ1-5
CSARDVYSNQPQHF
>TRBV7-9|TRBJ1-1
CASSLRGGAGTEAFF
>TRBV29-1|TRBJ1-2
CSVPLNYGYTF
>TRBV9|TRBJ1-2
CASSVEYGYTF
>TRBV14|TRBJ1-4
CASSHIGIHEKLFF
>TRBV11-3|TRBJ1-3
CASRPKPGNTIYF
>TRBV6-8|TRBJ2-6
CASSFQQGALSSGANVLTF
>TRBV10-3|TRBJ2-2
CAISDGSSGRAGGELFF
>TRBV18|TRBJ1-2
CASSSPTGEDYGYTF
>TRBV7-8|TRBJ2-7
CASSTRQADEQYF
>TRBV20-1|TRBJ1-5
CSPTGTGGESQPQHF
>TRBV7-2|TRBJ1-3
CASSRGQASSGNTIYF
>TRBV29-1|TRBJ2-7
CSVGGTYEQYF
>TRBV19|TRBJ2-5
CASSPGTGVRETQYF
>TRBV12-5|TRBJ2-2
CASGPSGGAFTGELFF